These T cell receptor beta chains were read from a single sample in a study of T-cell memory formation after mild COVID-19. From the 5' RACE reads, TCRdb called clonotypes with MiXCR, one entry per CDR3 protein. In the table there are about 430,000 distinct CDR3 sequences, 15% to 20% of which are singletons. The sequenced sample was PBMCs or a T cell subset sorted from them (not recorded which). The receptors derive from a man between 18 and 29 years old who had mild COVID-19 (a few samples of this study predate the infection). Cell type and time point are not known. Each CDR3 is given with its conserved first and last residue. The D gene is left open where the match is weak. The size entry is marked missing in some rows and otherwise reads once, few, many or a size class.

CDR3aa	CDR3nt	d_gene	abundance	j_gene	v_gene
CATSGIADTQYF	TGTGCCACCAGTGGCATCGCAGATACGCAGTATTTT	.	.	TRBJ2-3	TRBV24-1
CASSPEADWAPQHF	TGTGCCAGCAGCCCCGAGGCGGACTGGGCGCCCCAGCATTTT	.	few	TRBJ1-5	TRBV7-2
CATSREKASGGAADTQYF	TGTGCCACCAGCAGAGAAAAGGCGAGCGGGGGGGCAGCAGATACGCAGTATTTT	TRBD2	.	TRBJ2-3	TRBV15
CASSRPGTSGGPVLF	TGTGCCAGCAGCCGTCCCGGGACTAGCGGGGGGCCTGTCCTCTTC	TRBD2	few	TRBJ2-1	TRBV6-6
CASSLGFGVYGYTF	TGTGCCAGCAGCTTAGGATTCGGGGTCTATGGCTACACCTTC	.	.	TRBJ1-2	TRBV11-2
CASSQTGSDTQYF	TGTGCCAGCAGCCAGACGGGCTCCGATACGCAGTATTTT	.	.	TRBJ2-3	TRBV14
CASTELGQGVDTQYF	TGTGCCAGCACCGAACTTGGACAGGGCGTAGATACGCAGTATTTT	TRBD1	many	TRBJ2-3	TRBV2
CASSQDQGPNQPQHF	TGCGCCAGCAGCCAAGATCAAGGGCCAAATCAGCCCCAGCATTTT	.	few	TRBJ1-5	TRBV4-3
CASSNLKRGGLDEQFF	TGCGCCAGCAGTAATCTAAAGCGGGGGGGGCTTGATGAGCAGTTCTTC	TRBD2	.	TRBJ2-1	TRBV10-2
CSVVTNPGSPLHF	TGCAGCGTAGTCACTAACCCGGGTTCACCCCTCCACTTT	.	.	TRBJ1-6	TRBV29-1
CASSLTWDTQYF	TGTGCCAGCAGCTTGACGTGGGATACGCAGTATTTT	.	few	TRBJ2-3	TRBV5-5
CASSFQQGGTEAFF	TGTGCCAGCAGCTTTCAACAGGGGGGGACTGAAGCTTTCTTT	TRBD1	many	TRBJ1-1	TRBV7-9
CASSAAGGYNEQFF	TGTGCCAGCAGTGCAGCGGGGGGTTACAATGAGCAGTTCTTC	TRBD2	.	TRBJ2-1	TRBV6-1
CASSYLRNRGQSHYGYTF	TGTGCCAGCAGCTACCTCCGGAACAGGGGGCAATCTCACTATGGCTACACCTTC	TRBD1	.	TRBJ1-2	TRBV7-8
CASSPAGDFLFF	TGTGCCAGCAGCCCGGCTGGGGACTTTTTGTTTTTT	.	.	TRBJ1-4	TRBV7-9
CASSLSLGNTIYF	TGTGCCAGCAGTTTATCTCTCGGAAACACCATATATTTT	.	few	TRBJ1-3	TRBV27
CASSSRGGPSPYEQYF	TGTGCCAGCAGCTCGAGGGGGGGACCGAGTCCCTACGAGCAGTACTTC	.	.	TRBJ2-7	TRBV7-9
CASSAIEVYNEQFF	TGTGCCAGCAGTGCGATAGAGGTTTACAATGAGCAGTTCTTC	.	.	TRBJ2-1	TRBV25-1
CATSRDRQSNQPQHF	TGTGCCACCAGCAGAGATAGGCAGAGCAATCAGCCCCAGCATTTT	.	.	TRBJ1-5	TRBV15
CASSQGGLPYDYYF	TGTGCCAGCAGTCAAGGAGGACTCCCATACGACTACTATTTT	.	few	TRBJ2-3	TRBV6-5
CASSLVVLGANVLTF	TGCGCCAGCAGCTTGGTGGTGTTGGGGGCCAACGTCCTGACTTTC	.	few	TRBJ2-6	TRBV5-1
CASSVEAVNTGELFF	TGTGCCAGCAGCGTAGAGGCTGTGAACACCGGGGAGCTGTTTTTT	.	few	TRBJ2-2	TRBV9
CASGGQFEKLFF	TGCGCCAGCGGAGGACAGTTTGAAAAACTGTTTTTT	.	few	TRBJ1-4	TRBV4-1
CATSDPLGFNEQFF	TGTGCCACCAGTGATCCTCTGGGTTTCAATGAGCAGTTCTTC	.	few	TRBJ2-1	TRBV24-1
CASSSDRVGETQYF	TGTGCCAGCAGCTCTGACAGGGTTGGGGAGACCCAGTACTTC	TRBD1	few	TRBJ2-5	TRBV7-2
CSARSYRADEKLFF	TGCAGTGCTAGATCCTACAGGGCGGATGAAAAACTGTTTTTT	.	.	TRBJ1-4	TRBV20-1
CATRRPANTGELFF	TGTGCCACTCGACGGCCGGCGAACACCGGGGAGCTGTTTTTT	.	.	TRBJ2-2	TRBV15
CSVRGEKSSYEQYF	TGCAGCGTTCGCGGGGAAAAAAGCTCCTACGAGCAGTACTTC	.	.	TRBJ2-7	TRBV29-1
CASSYADGDEQFF	TGTGCCAGCAGTTACGCCGACGGAGACGAGCAGTTCTTC	.	few	TRBJ2-1	TRBV6-5
CSAKQGRWTEAFF	TGCAGTGCTAAGCAGGGGAGATGGACTGAAGCTTTCTTT	.	.	TRBJ1-1	TRBV20-1
CASRSLSGTDYEQYF	TGTGCCAGCAGATCACTGTCCGGGACGGACTACGAGCAGTACTTC	.	.	TRBJ2-7	TRBV6-2/TRBV6-3
CASSHKPDKYGYTF	TGTGCCAGCAGCCACAAACCTGACAAGTATGGCTACACCTTC	.	.	TRBJ1-2	TRBV7-9
CASSQEGLVGANEQFF	TGCGCCAGCAGCCAAGAAGGGCTAGTCGGGGCAAATGAGCAGTTCTTC	.	.	TRBJ2-1	TRBV4-1
CASSPGTGETGELFF	TGTGCCAGCAGCCCCGGGACAGGGGAGACCGGGGAGCTGTTTTTT	TRBD1	.	TRBJ2-2	TRBV7-9
CASSLGAGMWGEQFF	TGTGCCAGCAGTTTAGGGGCAGGGATGTGGGGGGAGCAGTTCTTC	.	.	TRBJ2-1	TRBV12-3/TRBV12-4
CASTLGQGGIVGYTF	TGTGCCAGCACCCTAGGACAGGGAGGAATTGTGGGCTACACCTTC	TRBD1	.	TRBJ1-2	TRBV12-3/TRBV12-4
CASSTSGTDYNSPLHF	TGTGCCAGCAGCACCTCCGGGACGGATTATAATTCACCCCTCCACTTT	.	.	TRBJ1-6	TRBV7-2
CASSQSGVSYEQYF	TGCGCCAGCAGCCAAAGCGGGGTCTCCTACGAGCAGTACTTC	TRBD2	many	TRBJ2-7	TRBV4-3
CASTRTHLETQYF	TGTGCCAGCACCAGGACACATTTGGAGACCCAGTACTTC	.	few	TRBJ2-5	TRBV6-5
CASSSSGGTTEAFF	TGTGCCAGCAGCTCCTCAGGGGGCACCACTGAAGCTTTCTTT	TRBD1	.	TRBJ1-1	TRBV12-3/TRBV12-4
CSVQLRGNTEAFF	TGCAGCGTCCAATTAAGGGGGAACACTGAAGCTTTCTTT	.	few	TRBJ1-1	TRBV29-1
CASSSWLKGYTF	TGTGCCAGCAGTTCTTGGTTGAAAGGCTACACCTTC	.	.	TRBJ1-2	TRBV6-5
CASSEGPPGNYETQYF	TGTGCCAGCAGTGAGGGACCCCCCGGGAACTACGAGACCCAGTACTTC	.	few	TRBJ2-5	TRBV2
CASPGGERKFETQYF	TGCGCCAGCCCTGGGGGAGAGAGGAAGTTCGAGACCCAGTACTTC	.	.	TRBJ2-5	TRBV5-1
CAIRTTDRHSEAFF	TGTGCCATCCGAACGACGGACAGACACTCTGAAGCTTTCTTT	.	.	TRBJ1-1	TRBV10-3
CASSSSGALNTEAFF	TGTGCCAGTAGTTCATCGGGGGCGCTGAACACTGAAGCTTTCTTT	.	many	TRBJ1-1	TRBV19
CASSYSSAYEQYF	TGTGCCAGCAGTTACTCGTCCGCTTACGAGCAGTACTTC	.	.	TRBJ2-7	TRBV6-6
CASSLANRIEKLFF	TGTGCCAGCAGCTTAGCTAACAGAATAGAAAAACTGTTTTTT	.	.	TRBJ1-4	TRBV7-2